What follows are 29 T cell receptor beta chains derived from one specimen sequenced in a study of CD8 T cells in Susac syndrome (dated by TCRdb to the late 2010s). Libraries were constructed by the immunoSEQ multiplex PCR assay. RNA was extracted with the RNeasy kit and roughly 0.45 to 1 ug was reverse transcribed using random hexamers. Starting from the raw public reads, TCRdb applied fastp trimming at Q25, assembled clones with MiXCR and retained in-frame beta chains. Each entry is one CDR3 protein sequence, shown with its most common DNA and genes. Across this sample there are around 190,000 distinct CDR3 sequences, with about 95% seen only once. 0.085% to 0.12% of the sample rests with the top ten. Sequencing used CD4+ T cells from PBMCs. The receptors stem from a human donor in good health.

V is TRBV7-6 and J is TRBJ1-1; 7 bases agree with TRBD1. V shed 5 bases and J 1 base; nucleotides not matched to a gene: 1. The germline V gene has CDR1 SGHVS and CDR2 FNYEAQ. The CDR3 length is 13 residues. CDR3 DNA: TGTGCCAGCAGCGCAGGGGGGAACACTGAAGCTTTCTTT. Residues: CASSAGGNTEAFF.

J is TRBJ2-3 and V is TRBV29-1; D unclear. The V gene lost 4 bases and the J gene lost 1 base, with 6 bases spanning the gap. CDR1 and CDR2 from the germline V gene are SQVTM and ANQGSEA. This CDR3 is 12 amino acids long. CDR3 loop: CSVVEGTDTQYF. In DNA form, the CDR3 reads TGCAGCGTTGTTGAGGGCACAGATACGCAGTATTTT.

This sequence joins TRBV29-1 and TRBJ2-1, with TRBD2 as a possible D gene (6 bases). The germline V gene encodes CDR1 SQVTM and CDR2 ANQGSEA. The CDR3 sequence is 12 residues long. V lost 4 bases and J 2 bases, leaving 6 bases between the germline ends. The CDR3 loop is CSVGEAYNEQFF. DNA of the CDR3: TGCAGCGTTGGGGAGGCCTACAATGAGCAGTTCTTC.

The chain has TRBV29-1 and TRBJ2-3; possibly TRBD2 for D (5 bases). CDR3 length: 11 residues. Trimming took off 6 bases at V and 7 bases at J, with 11 bases between the two ends. In germline, CDR1 is SQVTM, CDR2 ANQGSEA. The CDR3 coding sequence is TGCAGCGTCATACTAGTTAATACGCAGTATTTT. Protein product: CSVILVNTQYF.

This chain uses TRBV28 with TRBJ1-5; TRBD1 might be the D (5 bases). V gave up 4 bases and J gave up 4 bases, with 8 bases separating them. Germline CDR1 MDHEN, CDR2 SYDVKM. This CDR3 has 13 residues. The CDR3 reads CASSSSGNQPQHF. The CDR3 region has the DNA TGTGCCAGCAGTTCCTCAGGGAATCAGCCCCAGCATTTT.

The V call is TRBV20-1, the J call TRBJ1-5; D remains ambiguous. The CDR3 has 13 amino acids. The V end lost 3 bases, the J end lost 0 bases, and 6 bases lay between the germline ends. Per germline, CDR1 DFQATT and CDR2 SNEGSKA (reference sequence). The CDR3 loop is CSARTFSNQPQHF. The CDR3 DNA reads as TGCAGTGCTAGGACCTTTAGCAATCAGCCCCAGCATTTT.

In DNA, the CDR3 is TGTGCCAGCTCACCACGACAGTCTACCTACGAGCAGTACTTC. It codes for CASSPRQSTYEQYF. The genes are TRBV18 and TRBJ2-7; D possibly corresponds to TRBD1 (5 bases). Trimming left V 1 base short and J 2 bases short, with 9 bases between. This CDR3 comprises 14 residues. Germline V gene lookup returns CDR1 KGHSH and CDR2 LQKENI.

The chain joins TRBV29-1 to TRBJ2-6; D unresolved. From germline, CDR1 is SQVTM and CDR2 ANQGSEA. V lost 4 bases, J lost 2 bases, and 3 bases lay in between. The CDR3 totals 12 residues. The CDR3 sequence is CSVVTGANVLTF. CDR3 DNA: TGCAGCGTTGTTACTGGGGCCAACGTCCTGACTTTC.

This rearrangement joins TRBV3-1 to TRBJ2-7, with D perhaps being TRBD1 or TRBD2 (5 bases each). CDR3 length: 15 amino acids. V was trimmed by 1 base and J by 6 bases, leaving 16 bases between them. Germline assignment: CDR1 LGHDT and CDR2 YNNKEL (reference sequence). The CDR3 reads CASSQVAGRVGEQYF. In DNA, the CDR3 is TGTGCCAGCAGCCAAGTAGCAGGGAGAGTAGGCGAGCAGTACTTC.

V gene TRBV20-1 combines with J gene TRBJ2-1, with TRBD2 identical over 10 bases. There are 15 residues in the CDR3. CDR1 and CDR2 (germline): DFQATT, SNEGSKA (reference sequence). V lost 4 bases and J lost 5; bases outside the gene matches: 8. In DNA form, the CDR3 reads TGCAGTGCTACTAGCGGGAGTCGCCAGGACAATGAGCAGTTCTTC. It specifies CSATSGSRQDNEQFF.

In its sample, this clonotype was seen once. This chain connects TRBV4-2 to TRBJ2-7; 12 positions agree with TRBD2. The ends lost 4 bases at V and 5 bases at J; junction bases unmatched: 9. The CDR3 is made up of 16 amino acids. CDR1 and CDR2 (germline): LGHNA, YNFKEQ. The CDR3 here is CASSPLASGRADEQYF. CDR3 DNA: TGTGCCAGCAGCCCTCTAGCTAGCGGGAGGGCCGACGAGCAGTACTTC.

The chain has TRBV19 and TRBJ1-5, with D hard to call. Between the trimmed V and J ends, which lost 3 bases and 8 bases, there was a span of 14 bases. Germline CDR1 and CDR2: LNHDA and SQIVND (reference sequence). This CDR3 contains 14 residues. CDR3 nucleotides: TGTGCCAGTAGTATGGGCCCTCCCCGGGAGCCCCAGCATTTT. Translating it yields CASSMGPPREPQHF.

The chain couples TRBV29-1 to TRBJ2-1; TRBD2 is a possible D gene (6 bases). V was trimmed by 2 bases and J by 7 bases, leaving 9 bases between them. The CDR3 is 12 residues long. CDR1 and CDR2 from the germline V gene are SQVTM and ANQGSEA. CDR3 loop: CSVERRGNEQFF. In DNA form, the CDR3 reads TGCAGCGTTGAACGTCGGGGGAATGAGCAGTTCTTC.

The chain recombines TRBV15 with TRBJ2-1; TRBD1 matches 10 bases. The CDR3 totals 16 residues. Germline V gene lookup returns CDR1 LNHNV and CDR2 YYDKDF (reference sequence). The trim removed 1 base at V and 7 bases at J, leaving 7 bases unmatched. CDR3 nucleotides: TGTGCCACCAGCAGAGTAGACAGGGGGCTTATAAATGAGCAGTTCTTC. Its protein is CATSRVDRGLINEQFF.

In DNA, the CDR3 is TGTGCCAGCAGCTTAGATAAGGGCAGGTCCTACGAGCAGTACTTC. Translating gives CASSLDKGRSYEQYF. The rearrangement joins TRBV7-3 to TRBJ2-7; D is uncertain. The CDR3 contains 15 residues. The V and J ends lost 2 bases and 1 base respectively, with 12 bases between them. Germline V gene sequence: CDR1 SGHTA, CDR2 FQGTGA.

The rearrangement uses TRBV20-1 and TRBJ2-3; 12 bases match TRBD2. The V gene end was trimmed by 2 bases and the J gene end by 3 bases; junction bases not matched to a gene: 3. The CDR3 length is 15 residues. Germline lookup yields CDR1 DFQATT and CDR2 SNEGSKA (reference sequence). The chain's CDR3 is CSARLLAGGTDTQYF. CDR3 sequence (DNA): TGCAGTGCTAGATTGCTAGCGGGAGGGACAGATACGCAGTATTTT.

The chain carries TRBV3-1 and TRBJ1-5; weak D call: TRBD1 (6 bases). Trimming stripped 2 bases from V and 2 bases from J, with 10 bases between. This CDR3 region has 15 residues. Per germline, CDR1 LGHDT and CDR2 YNNKEL (reference sequence). CDR3 sequence reads: CASSQQGIGNQPQHF. The CDR3 DNA sequence: TGTGCCAGCAGCCAACAGGGGATCGGCAATCAGCCCCAGCATTTT.

The V call is TRBV20-1, the J call TRBJ1-5; D remains unclear. The V gene lost 6 bases and the J gene lost 0 bases, with 12 bases spanning the gap. The CDR3 is made up of 14 amino acids. Germline CDR1 reads DFQATT; CDR2 reads SNEGSKA (reference sequence). The CDR3 is CSAGKGYSNQPQHF. Written as DNA, the CDR3 is TGCAGTGCCGGTAAAGGGTATAGCAATCAGCCCCAGCATTTT.

This chain connects TRBV20-1 to TRBJ1-1; D is ambiguous. The CDR3 is made up of 15 amino acids. Germline V gene sequence: CDR1 DFQATT, CDR2 SNEGSKA (reference sequence). V lost 0 bases, J lost 2 bases, and 13 bases lay in between. In DNA form, the CDR3 reads TGCAGTGCTAGAGATATGACAAGCCGAAACACTGAAGCTTTCTTT. Amino acid sequence: CSARDMTSRNTEAFF.

This rearrangement joins TRBV29-1 to TRBJ2-1; D is uncertain. Between the trimmed V and J ends, which lost 6 bases and 0 bases, there was a span of 15 bases. CDR1 is SQVTM and CDR2 is ANQGSEA in the germline V gene. The length of the CDR3 is 15 residues. The DNA of the CDR3 is TGCAGCGTGAATGTAGGGCTTGGCTCCTACAATGAGCAGTTCTTC. It translates to CSVNVGLGSYNEQFF.

Ten or more counts support this clonotype. The gene calls are TRBV7-2 and TRBJ2-3; D gene ambiguous. CDR1 is SGHTA and CDR2 is FQGNSA in the germline V gene. There are 11 residues in the CDR3. V was cut by 5 bases and J by 2 bases, with 2 bases left in between. The CDR3 loop is CASSLTDTQYF. Written as DNA, the CDR3 is TGTGCCAGCAGCCTCACAGATACGCAGTATTTT.

This clonotype came up once. The V gene is TRBV20-1, the J gene TRBJ2-5; 9 bases align to TRBD2. The CDR3 is made up of 16 amino acids. V lost 0 bases to trimming and J lost 2 bases; unmatched junction nucleotides: 7. In germline, CDR1 is DFQATT, CDR2 SNEGSKA (reference sequence). CDR3 amino acids: CSARDLLAGPQETQYF. The CDR3 DNA is TGCAGTGCTAGAGATTTGCTAGCGGGGCCACAAGAGACCCAGTACTTC.

J is TRBJ1-5 and V is TRBV6-2 or TRBV6-3; maybe TRBD1 (6 bases). Trimming stripped 2 bases from V and 7 bases from J, with 12 bases between. CDR1 and CDR2 from the germline V gene are MNHEY and SVGEGT. The CDR3 covers 14 residues. The DNA for the CDR3 is TGTGCCAGCAGTTACACGGACAGTCGGCAGCCCCAGCATTTT. Translation gives CASSYTDSRQPQHF.

The chain links TRBV7-9 to TRBJ1-1; no reliable D call. Germline CDR1 reads SEHNR; CDR2 reads FQNEAQ (reference sequence). V lost 6 bases and J lost 7, with 15 bases in between. This CDR3 contains 13 residues. Here the CDR3 reads CASSLDGAREAFF. The DNA for the CDR3 is TGTGCCAGCAGTCTCGACGGTGCCCGTGAAGCTTTCTTT.

The chain has TRBV29-1 and TRBJ1-1, with unresolved D. Germline CDR1 is SQVTM and CDR2 is ANQGSEA. CDR3 size: 15 residues. Trimming pared 2 bases from V and 1 base from J, leaving 14 bases between. Written as DNA, the CDR3 is TGCAGCGTTGAAAGGTCAACCGGCTGGAACACTGAAGCTTTCTTT. It translates to CSVERSTGWNTEAFF.

The chain carries TRBV29-1 and TRBJ2-7, with 8 bases identical to TRBD1. The CDR3 runs to 11 residues. CDR1 is SQVTM, CDR2 ANQGSEA, per germline. After removal of 7 bases from V and 7 bases from J, the junction contained 6 bases not matched to a gene. This CDR3 reads CSDTRDREQYF. The CDR3 DNA reads TGCAGCGACACCCGGGACAGGGAGCAGTACTTC.

This chain connects TRBV6-2 or TRBV6-3 to TRBJ2-4; 7 bases are shared with TRBD2. Per germline, CDR1 MNHEY and CDR2 SVGEGT. The CDR3 spans 16 residues. The ends lost 6 bases at V and 0 bases at J; junction bases unmatched: 8. The CDR3 sequence is CASRTSGDLAKNIQYF. The CDR3 DNA follows: TGTGCCAGCAGGACGAGCGGGGACCTAGCCAAAAACATTCAGTACTTC.

The rearrangement links TRBV19 to TRBJ1-5, with no clear D. V lost 0 bases, J lost 5 bases, and 5 bases lay in between. Germline assignment: CDR1 LNHDA and CDR2 SQIVND (reference sequence). CDR3 length equals 13 residues. DNA for the CDR3: TGTGCCAGTAGTATAGATGGGGATCAGCCCCAGCATTTT. Its protein product is CASSIDGDQPQHF.

The chain employs TRBV9 and TRBJ1-1; D gene uncertain. CDR1 and CDR2 (germline): SGDLS, YYNGEE. Trimming removed 0 bases from V and 2 bases from J, with 8 bases in between. The CDR3 spans 14 residues. In nucleotides, the CDR3 is TGTGCCAGCAGCGTAGCCCGATCTAACACTGAAGCTTTCTTT. Its protein is CASSVARSNTEAFF.